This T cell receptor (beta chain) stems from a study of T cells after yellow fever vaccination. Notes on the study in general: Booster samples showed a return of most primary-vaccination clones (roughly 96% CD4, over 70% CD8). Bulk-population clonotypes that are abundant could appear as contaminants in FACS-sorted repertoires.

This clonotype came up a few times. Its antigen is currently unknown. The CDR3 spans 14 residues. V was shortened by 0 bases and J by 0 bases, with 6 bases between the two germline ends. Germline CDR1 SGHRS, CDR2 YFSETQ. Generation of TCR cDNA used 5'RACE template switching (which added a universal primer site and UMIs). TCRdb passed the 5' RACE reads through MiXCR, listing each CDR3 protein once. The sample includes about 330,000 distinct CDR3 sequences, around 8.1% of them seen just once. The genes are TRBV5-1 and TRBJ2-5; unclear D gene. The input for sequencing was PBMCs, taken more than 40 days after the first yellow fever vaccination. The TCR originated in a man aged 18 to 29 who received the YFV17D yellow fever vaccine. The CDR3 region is CASSLVPDQETQYF. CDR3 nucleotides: TGCGCCAGCAGCTTGGTCCCGGACCAAGAGACCCAGTACTTC.